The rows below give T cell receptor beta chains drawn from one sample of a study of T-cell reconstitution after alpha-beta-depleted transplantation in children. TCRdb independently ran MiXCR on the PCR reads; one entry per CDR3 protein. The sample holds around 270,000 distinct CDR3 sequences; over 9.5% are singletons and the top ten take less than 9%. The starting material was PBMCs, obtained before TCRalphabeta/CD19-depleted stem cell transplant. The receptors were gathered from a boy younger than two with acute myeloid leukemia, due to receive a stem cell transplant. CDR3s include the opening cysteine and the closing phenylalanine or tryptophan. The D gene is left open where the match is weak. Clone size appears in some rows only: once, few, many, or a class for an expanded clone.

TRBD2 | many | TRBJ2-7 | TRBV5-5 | CASSLEGRRGSISYEQYF | TGTGCCAGCAGCTTGGAAGGTCGGCGGGGGAGTATATCCTACGAGCAGTACTTC
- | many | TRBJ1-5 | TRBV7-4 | CASSLDRDRQPQHF | TGTGCCAGCAGCTTAGACAGGGATCGTCAGCCCCAGCATTTT
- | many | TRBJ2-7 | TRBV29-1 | CSVVQSYEQYF | TGCAGCGTTGTGCAGTCCTACGAGCAGTACTTC
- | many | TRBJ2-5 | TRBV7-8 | CASSPRRDQETQYF | TGTGCCAGCAGCCCCCGCAGGGACCAAGAGACCCAGTACTTC
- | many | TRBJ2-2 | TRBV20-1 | CSARGVGAAGELFF | TGCAGTGCCCGGGGAGTGGGGGCGGCCGGGGAGCTGTTTTTT
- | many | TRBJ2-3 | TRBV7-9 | CASSLGSGATQYF | TGTGCCAGCAGCCTAGGTTCAGGGGCCACGCAGTATTTT
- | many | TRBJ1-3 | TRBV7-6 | CASSLSQGPGNTIYF | TGTGCCAGCAGCTTGAGTCAAGGTCCTGGAAACACCATATATTTT
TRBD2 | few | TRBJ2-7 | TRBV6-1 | CASSPREYGVYEQYF | TGTGCCAGCAGCCCGCGGGAGTATGGGGTCTACGAGCAGTACTTC
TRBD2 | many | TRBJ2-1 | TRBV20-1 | CSAKTSGPSSYNEQFF | TGCAGTGCTAAGACTAGCGGGCCTAGCTCCTACAATGAGCAGTTCTTC
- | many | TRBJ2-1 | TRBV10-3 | CAISDPRAGNEQFF | TGTGCCATCAGTGACCCGAGGGCGGGAAATGAGCAGTTCTTC
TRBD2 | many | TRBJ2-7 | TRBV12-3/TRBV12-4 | CASSLRRESVYEQYF | TGTGCCAGCAGTTTAAGGCGGGAGTCGGTTTACGAGCAGTACTTC
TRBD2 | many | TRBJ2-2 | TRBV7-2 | CASSLGLAGAVTGELFF | TGTGCCAGCAGCTTAGGACTAGCGGGAGCGGTTACCGGGGAGCTGTTTTTT
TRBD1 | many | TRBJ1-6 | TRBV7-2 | CASSLRNRGRDNSPLHF | TGTGCCAGCAGCTTGCGCAACAGGGGAAGGGATAATTCACCCCTCCACTTT
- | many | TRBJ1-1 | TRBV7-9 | CPSSLLIRNTEAFF | TGTCCCAGCAGCTTGTTGATCCGAAACACTGAAGCTTTCTTT
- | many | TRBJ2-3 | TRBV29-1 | CSVAPAGVFTDTQYF | TGCAGCGTTGCCCCGGCCGGGGTATTCACAGATACGCAGTATTTT
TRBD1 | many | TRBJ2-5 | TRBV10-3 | CAISDPDRGVGETQYF | TGTGCCATCAGTGACCCCGACAGGGGGGTTGGGGAGACCCAGTACTTC
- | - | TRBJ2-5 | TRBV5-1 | CASSYRPQSQETQYF | TGCGCCAGCAGCTACCGACCGCAGTCCCAAGAGACCCAGTACTTC
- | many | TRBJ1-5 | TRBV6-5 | CASKGRASNQPQHF | TGTGCCAGCAAGGGTAGGGCGAGCAATCAGCCCCAGCATTTT
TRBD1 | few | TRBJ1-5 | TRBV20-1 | CSAREQGTNNQPQHF | TGCAGTGCTAGGGAACAGGGGACCAACAATCAGCCCCAGCATTTT
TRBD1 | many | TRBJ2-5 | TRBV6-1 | CASSSWDRGETQYF | TGTGCCAGCAGTAGTTGGGACAGGGGAGAGACCCAGTACTTC
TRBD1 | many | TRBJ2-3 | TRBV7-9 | CASSLQGQGDTQYF | TGTGCCAGCAGCTTACAGGGACAGGGGGATACGCAGTATTTT
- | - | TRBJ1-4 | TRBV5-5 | CASSRMTVGFDEKLFF | TGTGCCAGCAGCCGAATGACCGTCGGCTTCGATGAAAAACTGTTTTTT
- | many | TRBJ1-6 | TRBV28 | CASRYGRTPYSPLHF | TGTGCCAGCAGATACGGACGCACCCCGTATTCACCCCTCCACTTT
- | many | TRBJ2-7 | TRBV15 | CATSKYEYEQYF | TGTGCCACCAGTAAATACGAATACGAGCAGTACTTC
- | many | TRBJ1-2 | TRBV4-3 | CASSQDPRGKNSNYGYTF | TGCGCCAGCAGCCAAGATCCCAGGGGAAAGAATTCTAACTATGGCTACACCTTC
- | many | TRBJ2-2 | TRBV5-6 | CASSRRATGELFF | TGTGCCAGCAGCCGACGGGCCACCGGGGAGCTGTTTTTT
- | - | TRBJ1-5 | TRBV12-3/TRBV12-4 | CASQLGTPGPQHF | TGTGCCAGCCAGCTGGGGACCCCAGGGCCCCAGCATTTT
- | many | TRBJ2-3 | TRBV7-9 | CASSFYRGTDTQYF | TGTGCCAGCAGCTTTTATCGAGGCACAGATACGCAGTATTTT
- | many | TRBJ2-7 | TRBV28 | CASSFLNYEQYF | TGTGCCAGCAGTTTCCTAAATTACGAGCAGTACTTC
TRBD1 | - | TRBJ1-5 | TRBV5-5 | CASSLAGAGGQLQHF | TGTGCCAGCAGCTTGGCGGGGGCAGGGGGGCAGCTCCAGCATTTT
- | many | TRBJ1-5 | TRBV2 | CASRHRNQPQHF | TGTGCCAGCAGACACAGGAATCAGCCCCAGCATTTT
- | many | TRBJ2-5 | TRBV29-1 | CSVARTEQETQYF | TGCAGCGTTGCCCGGACAGAGCAAGAGACCCAGTACTTC
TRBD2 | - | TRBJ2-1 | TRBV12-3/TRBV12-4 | CASSLSRAGGFISSYNEQFF | TGTGCCAGCAGTTTAAGTAGAGCGGGAGGGTTTATTAGCTCCTACAATGAGCAGTTCTTC
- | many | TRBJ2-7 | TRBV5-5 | CASSLSHFAYEQYF | TGTGCCAGCAGCTTGAGTCACTTCGCCTACGAGCAGTACTTC
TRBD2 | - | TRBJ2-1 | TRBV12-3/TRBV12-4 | CASSWTSYNEQFF | TGTGCCAGCAGTTGGACTAGTTACAATGAGCAGTTCTTC
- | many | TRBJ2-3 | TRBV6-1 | CASSRNTQYF | TGTGCCAGCAGTAGGAATACGCAGTATTTT
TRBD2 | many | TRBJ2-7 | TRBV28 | CASSTTSGRGGEQYF | TGTGCCAGCAGTACGACTAGCGGGAGGGGGGGCGAGCAGTACTTC
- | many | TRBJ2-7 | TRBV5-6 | CASRTRHPGNYEQYF | TGTGCCAGCAGAACGCGCCATCCAGGGAATTACGAGCAGTACTTC
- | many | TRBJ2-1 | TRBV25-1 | CASTTLGEQFF | TGTGCCAGCACCACTTTGGGAGAGCAGTTCTTC
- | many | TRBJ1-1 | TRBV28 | CASRPGTANTEAFF | TGTGCCAGCAGACCTGGGACGGCGAACACTGAAGCTTTCTTT
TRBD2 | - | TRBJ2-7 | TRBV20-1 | CSASREDRSYEQYF | TGCAGTGCTAGCCGGGAGGACCGTTCCTACGAGCAGTACTTC